These 30 T cell receptor beta chains came from one sample sequenced in a study of cytomegalovirus exposure and HLA in healthy donors. This PCR relied on a set of 60 Vbeta primers and 13 Jbeta primers. The table came from immunoSEQ multiplex PCR; TCRdb's copy has only in-frame clones and leaves some out. The data show 180,000 or so clones, 75% to 80% seen once. Sample: PBMCs. These receptors came from a man over 45 in good health and CMV-seropositive.

This chain connects TRBV2 to TRBJ2-5; D is possibly TRBD1 (6 bases). V was trimmed by 10 bases and J by 5 bases, leaving 20 bases between them. CDR3 length: 14 amino acids. The germline CDR1 and CDR2 sequences are SNHLY and FYNNEI. CDR3 protein: CATRSTGNGETQYF. The CDR3 bases are TGTGCCACCCGCTCCACAGGGAATGGGGAGACCCAGTACTTC.

This chain links TRBV4-2 with TRBJ2-1, with D uncertain. This CDR3 is 13 amino acids long. Germline CDR1 LGHNA, CDR2 YNFKEQ. With 4 bases removed from V and 8 bases from J, the gap between germline ends came to 12 bases. The CDR3 loop is CASSRLRDDEQFF. In DNA, the CDR3 is TGTGCCAGCAGCCGCTTGCGAGATGATGAGCAGTTCTTC.

This clone has just a few counts. This chain links TRBV5-6 with TRBJ2-2, with a weak D call TRBD2 (5 bases). Trimming pared 5 bases from V and 6 bases from J, leaving 14 bases between. CDR3 length equals 14 residues. In germline, CDR1 is SGHDT, CDR2 YYEEEE. CDR3 DNA: TGTGCCAGCAGGGACGGACCGGGGTCCGGGGAGCTGTTTTTT. This encodes CASRDGPGSGELFF.

The gene calls are TRBV2 and TRBJ1-2; D ambiguous. The germline V gene encodes CDR1 SNHLY and CDR2 FYNNEI. The CDR3 consists of 16 residues. Between the trimmed V and J ends, which lost 6 bases and 6 bases, there was a span of 23 bases. CDR3 sequence: CASRLREFDPLDGYTF. In DNA, the CDR3 is TGTGCCAGCAGGTTGAGGGAATTTGACCCTTTAGATGGCTACACCTTC.

V gene TRBV2 combines with J gene TRBJ1-4; 9 nucleotides line up with TRBD1. CDR3 size: 15 residues. Unmatched junction bases numbered 12, after V lost 10 bases and J lost 6 bases. CDR1 is SNHLY and CDR2 is FYNNEI in the germline V gene. CDR3 DNA: TGTGCCAAAAATCTCTTGGGACAGGGACATGAAAAACTGTTTTTT. Amino acid sequence: CAKNLLGQGHEKLFF.

The rearrangement joins TRBV5-5 to TRBJ1-1; weak D call: TRBD1 (6 bases). With 0 bases removed from V and 3 bases from J, the gap between germline ends came to 9 bases. Germline CDR1 reads SGHKS; CDR2 reads YYEKEE (reference sequence). CDR3 length equals 14 residues. CDR3 sequence reads: CASSLDRVDTEAFF. CDR3 nucleotide sequence: TGTGCCAGCAGCTTGGACAGGGTAGACACTGAAGCTTTCTTT.

This rearrangement joins TRBV5-4 to TRBJ2-1; 9 bases fit TRBD2. Germline assignment: CDR1 SGHNT and CDR2 YYREEE (reference sequence). This CDR3 has 15 residues. J was trimmed by 6 bases and V by 4 bases; bases with no gene match: 8. The CDR3 spells CASSPGTSPLNEQFF. CDR3 coding DNA: TGTGCCAGCAGCCCCGGGACTAGCCCACTCAATGAGCAGTTCTTC.

The chain employs TRBV7-3 and TRBJ2-5; the match to TRBD2 covers 8 bases. J gave up 1 base and V 1 base, and 2 bases lay outside the gene matches. Germline V gene lookup returns CDR1 SGHTA and CDR2 FQGTGA. The CDR3 is made up of 15 amino acids. The CDR3 bases are TGTGCCAGCAGCTTAAGCGGGGGGATCCAAGAGACCCAGTACTTC. It encodes CASSLSGGIQETQYF.

This clone is a singleton in its sample. The chain is built from TRBV7-2 and TRBJ1-1; the D gene is possibly TRBD1 (5 bases). CDR1 and CDR2 (germline): SGHTA, FQGNSA. This CDR3 spans 12 amino acids. The V gene lost 3 bases and the J gene lost 11 bases, with 13 bases spanning the gap. Written as DNA, the CDR3 is TGTGCCAGCAGCTTCCCGGGACTTTGGGCTTTCTTT. Amino acid sequence: CASSFPGLWAFF. Drawing the rest from reference TRBV7-2 and TRBJ1-1, the complete variable domain is GAGVSQSPSNKVTEKGKDVELRCDPISGHTALYWYRQSLGQGLEFLIYFQGNSAPDKSGLPSDRFSAERTGGSVSTLTIQRTQQEDSAVYLCASSFPGLWAFFGQGTRLTVV.

This chain links TRBV11-2 with TRBJ1-2; 7 bases match TRBD1. Losses at the gene ends were 8 bases for V and 7 bases for J; bases not matched to a gene: 10. This CDR3 is built from 13 residues. CDR1 and CDR2 from the germline V gene are SGHAT and FQNNGV. The CDR3 here is CASDSDRDSGYTF. The CDR3 DNA sequence: TGTGCCAGCGACTCCGACAGGGATTCTGGCTACACCTTC.

The chain joins TRBV28 to TRBJ2-7; 10 nucleotides agree with TRBD2. The ends lost 2 bases at V and 0 bases at J; junction bases unmatched: 10. CDR1 MDHEN and CDR2 SYDVKM come from the germline V gene. CDR3 length: 18 amino acids. CDR3: CASSLMLAGVRSSYEQYF. The CDR3 DNA sequence: TGTGCCAGCAGTTTAATGCTAGCGGGGGTCCGAAGCTCCTACGAGCAGTACTTC.

The V gene is TRBV7-2, the J gene TRBJ1-5; D gene unclear. The V end was cut by 6 bases, the J end by 4 bases, with 10 bases between. CDR1 is SGHTA and CDR2 is FQGNSA in the germline V gene. The CDR3 extends over 13 amino acids. CDR3 sequence: CASSLVTNQPQHF. CDR3 sequence (DNA): TGTGCCAGCAGTTTGGTCACAAATCAGCCCCAGCATTTT.

This clone was seen just once. The same CDR3 also results from other DNA sequences found in this sample. The chain couples TRBV9 to TRBJ2-7; TRBD1 aligns across 8 bases. V dropped 7 bases and J dropped 0; count of bases not matched to a gene: 15. This CDR3 has 17 amino acids. Germline values: CDR1 SGDLS, CDR2 YYNGEE. The CDR3 is CASDPGQASGRSYEQYF. The CDR3 DNA is TGTGCCAGCGATCCGGGACAGGCCAGCGGGCGCTCCTACGAGCAGTACTTC.

The chain employs TRBV9 and TRBJ1-4; D remains ambiguous. The CDR3 runs to 15 residues. CDR1 is SGDLS, CDR2 YYNGEE, per germline. V gave up 4 bases and J gave up 5 bases, with 15 bases separating them. The DNA for the CDR3 is TGTGCCAGCAGCCCCCACCCTGGGCAAAATGAAAAACTGTTTTTT. Amino acid sequence: CASSPHPGQNEKLFF.

The genes are TRBV29-1 and TRBJ1-1; possible D gene TRBD1, 5 bases. The CDR3 spans 13 residues. Trimming cost V 2 bases and J 6 bases, with 13 bases left between them. Germline V gene lookup returns CDR1 SQVTM and CDR2 ANQGSEA. The DNA of the CDR3 is TGCAGCGTTGAAAAGGACACAGGCTCTGAAGCTTTCTTT. This sequence encodes CSVEKDTGSEAFF.

The chain joins TRBV5-1 to TRBJ1-1; no firm D call. V dropped 5 bases and J dropped 1 base, with 9 bases sitting between them. The CDR3 spans 13 residues. Germline V gives CDR1 SGHRS, CDR2 YFSETQ. DNA of the CDR3: TGCGCCAGCAGGATAGAACCGAACACTGAAGCTTTCTTT. Encoded protein: CASRIEPNTEAFF. The complete variable domain, with remaining parts taken from reference TRBV5-1 and TRBJ1-1, reads KAGVTQTPRYLIKTRGQQVTLSCSPISGHRSVSWYQQTPGQGLQFLFEYFSETQRNKGNFPGRFSGRQFSNSRSEMNVSTLELGDSALYLCASRIEPNTEAFFGQGTRLTVV.

The count of this clone is one. Its ends do not fully match the called genes, so a read error is possible. The rearrangement uses TRBV7-9 and TRBJ1-2; D remains ambiguous. CDR1 is SEHNR, CDR2 FQNEAQ, per germline (reference sequence). The CDR3 has 15 residues. The CDR3 is CSSSPSRTESYGYTF. The CDR3 DNA reads TGTTCCAGCAGCCCAAGCCGTACAGAATCCTATGGCTACACCTTC.

The chain carries TRBV27 and TRBJ1-2; 8 bases are a match to TRBD1. This CDR3 spans 15 amino acids. The V gene end was trimmed by 6 bases and the J gene end by 2 bases; junction bases not matched to a gene: 8. Looked up from germline, CDR1 is MNHEY and CDR2 is SMNVEV (reference sequence). CDR3 sequence reads: CASSHDQGANYGYTF. CDR3 bases: TGTGCCAGCAGCCACGACCAGGGGGCGAACTATGGCTACACCTTC.

The chain recombines TRBV11-2 with TRBJ2-7, with D tentatively TRBD1 (5 bases). Trimming left V 5 bases short and J 3 bases short, with 8 bases between. CDR3 length: 12 residues. Germline V gives CDR1 SGHAT, CDR2 FQNNGV. CDR3 in amino acids: CASSGQVYEQYV. The DNA for the CDR3 is TGTGCCAGCAGCGGACAAGTCTACGAGCAGTACGTC.

This chain joins TRBV15 and TRBJ2-3; 12 bases line up with TRBD2. Germline values: CDR1 LNHNV, CDR2 YYDKDF (reference sequence). This CDR3 spans 17 amino acids. The junction had 5 bases not matched to a gene; V was cut back by 4 bases and J by 0 bases. In DNA, the CDR3 is TGTGCCACCAGCACTGGACTAGCGGGGACCAGCACAGATACGCAGTATTTT. It is translated as CATSTGLAGTSTDTQYF.

The chain carries TRBV9 and TRBJ2-7; 9 bases fit TRBD1. This CDR3 is 14 amino acids long. Germline CDR1 and CDR2: SGDLS and YYNGEE. The junction had 9 bases not matched to a gene; V was cut back by 4 bases and J by 7 bases. CDR3 residues: CASSPRDRALEQYF. As DNA, the CDR3 is TGTGCCAGCAGCCCCCGGGACAGGGCTTTGGAGCAGTACTTC.

The rearrangement uses TRBV6-5 and TRBJ1-1, with D possibly matching TRBD1 (5 bases). The CDR3 is made up of 15 amino acids. Germline lookup yields CDR1 MNHEY and CDR2 SVGAGI. Trimming removed 3 bases at V and 3 bases at J, with 14 bases between. The CDR3: CASSYSRAGHTEAFF. The CDR3 bases are TGTGCCAGCAGTTATAGTAGGGCAGGGCACACTGAAGCTTTCTTT.

CDR3 amino acids: CASSKGPPGGYYNEQFF. The CDR3, as DNA: TGTGCCAGCAGCAAAGGTCCTCCAGGGGGGTACTACAATGAGCAGTTCTTC. The genes are TRBV21-1 and TRBJ2-1; no DNA check was done on the table's D call, TRBD1. TRBV21-1 is a listed pseudogene. The CDR3 has 17 residues.

This clone was detected only a few times. The chain has TRBV4-1 and TRBJ1-4, with D perhaps matching TRBD1 (6 bases). Germline CDR1 MGHRA, CDR2 YSYEKL. V was trimmed by 0 bases and J by 7 bases, leaving 15 bases between them. The CDR3 contains 16 residues. The DNA of the CDR3 is TGCGCCAGCAGCCAAGATCGGGGGGGCAGGGGTGAAAAACTGTTTTTT. Amino acid sequence: CASSQDRGGRGEKLFF.

With regard to this clone: At the DNA level, this CDR3 is encoded by other sequences in the same sample as well. The chain is built from TRBV11-1 and TRBJ2-5; no definite D call. This CDR3 spans 14 amino acids. The V and J ends lost 1 base and 1 base respectively, with 7 bases between them. Germline loops: CDR1 SGHAT, CDR2 FQDESV (reference sequence). The CDR3 reads CASSLGGSQETQYF. CDR3 DNA: TGTGCCAGCAGCTTAGGAGGTAGCCAAGAGACCCAGTACTTC.

This clone has a single count. The chain uses TRBV5-1 and TRBJ2-1; tentatively, D is TRBD1 (5 bases). The V end was cut by 0 bases, the J end by 9 bases, with 19 bases between. Germline CDR1 reads SGHRS; CDR2 reads YFSETQ. There are 16 residues in the CDR3. The CDR3 sequence is CASSLASMGQSLEQFF. The CDR3 region has the DNA TGCGCCAGCAGCTTGGCATCGATGGGGCAGAGTCTTGAGCAGTTCTTC.

CDR3 in amino acids: CASSPSGERDQPQHF. Written as DNA, the CDR3 is TGTGCCAGCTCACCAAGCGGGGAAAGGGATCAGCCCCAGCATTTT. This rearrangement joins TRBV18 to TRBJ1-5; D gene uncertain. Germline V gene data show CDR1 as KGHSH and CDR2 as LQKENI. Trimming left V 2 bases short and J 5 bases short, with 13 bases between. CDR3 size: 15 residues. The variable domain in full, completed from reference TRBV18 and TRBJ1-5, reads NAGVMQNPRHLVRRRGQEARLRCSPMKGHSHVYWYRQLPEEGLKFMVYLQKENIIDESGMPKERFSAEFPKEGPSILRIQQVVRGDSAAYFCASSPSGERDQPQHFGDGTRLSIL.

The rearrangement links TRBV5-6 to TRBJ1-1, with D unclear. The length of the CDR3 is 16 residues. Germline lookup yields CDR1 SGHDT and CDR2 YYEEEE. Trimming took off 0 bases at V and 3 bases at J, with 15 bases between the two ends. DNA for the CDR3: TGTGCCAGCAGCTTGGGCCCCACGGAGGGCGACACTGAAGCTTTCTTT. This encodes CASSLGPTEGDTEAFF.

This clone was seen a few times. CDR3 in amino acids: CASSLDGYSGYTF. The DNA of the CDR3 is TGTGCCAGCAGCTTAGACGGGTATTCTGGCTACACCTTC. This chain joins TRBV7-9 and TRBJ1-2; D is uncertain. Germline values: CDR1 SEHNR, CDR2 FQNEAQ (reference sequence). The CDR3 loop spans 13 amino acids. The ends were cut back, 1 base at V and 7 bases at J, with 10 bases in the middle.

The CDR3 DNA reads as TGTGCCACCGGGACAGCCAGCCAGAACACTGAAGCTTTCTTT. Residues: CATGTASQNTEAFF. The V call is TRBV15, the J call TRBJ1-1; TRBD1 aligns across 7 bases. The CDR3 runs 14 residues. The V segment lost 8 bases and the J segment 1 base; nucleotides outside the gene matches: 7. Germline CDR1 is LNHNV and CDR2 is YYDKDF (reference sequence).